This is a list of T cell receptor beta chains from one sample in a study of beta chain features in type 1 diabetes. This table comes from immunoSEQ multiplex PCR, and its TCRdb copy is limited to in-frame clones, with some not included. Altogether roughly 300,000 clones are present, about 14% being singletons, with the ten largest covering around 7%. Sequencing was done on a sample of central memory CD4+ T cells from blood. These receptors were obtained from a young man in good health. The CDR3 runs from the conserved cysteine through the conserved F or W. A D gene is named only where the DNA matches it firmly. Size values are once, few and many counts, or a class for expanded clones, and some rows have none.

d_gene: NA
v_gene: TRBV11-2
j_gene: TRBJ2-1
abundance: few
CDR3nt: TGTGCCAGCAGCTGGGGCGGCGATGAGCAGTTCTTC
CDR3aa: CASSWGGDEQFF

d_gene: TRBD2
v_gene: TRBV7-8
j_gene: TRBJ2-2
abundance: many
CDR3nt: TGTGCCAGCAGCCCGAAGGGACTAGCGGGAGGGAGAGCGAACACCGGGGAGCTGTTTTTT
CDR3aa: CASSPKGLAGGRANTGELFF

d_gene: NA
v_gene: TRBV5-1
j_gene: TRBJ2-2
abundance: NA
CDR3nt: TGCGCCAGCAGCCCGGCAGGGGACACCGGGGAGCTGTTTTTT
CDR3aa: CASSPAGDTGELFF

d_gene: NA
v_gene: TRBV29-1
j_gene: TRBJ1-2
abundance: NA
CDR3nt: TGCAGCGTTGAAAGGGGGGAGGCTAACTATGGCTACACCTTC
CDR3aa: CSVERGEANYGYTF

d_gene: NA
v_gene: TRBV30
j_gene: TRBJ2-5
abundance: NA
CDR3nt: TGTGCCTGGACCGCGGCAGGGTGCGGGGAGACCCAGTACTTC
CDR3aa: CAWTAAGCGETQYF

d_gene: TRBD1
v_gene: TRBV18
j_gene: TRBJ2-2
abundance: NA
CDR3nt: TGTGCCAGCTCACCAGGACAGGGGATTCCGAACACCGGGGAGCTGTTTTTT
CDR3aa: CASSPGQGIPNTGELFF

d_gene: TRBD1
v_gene: TRBV19
j_gene: TRBJ2-4
abundance: NA
CDR3nt: TGTGCCAGTAGTGCTAGACAGGGGGCCAAAAACATTCAGTACTTC
CDR3aa: CASSARQGAKNIQYF

d_gene: TRBD2
v_gene: TRBV7-6
j_gene: TRBJ2-5
abundance: NA
CDR3nt: TGTGCCAGCAGCTTAGGGACTAGCGGGGAGACCCAGTACTTC
CDR3aa: CASSLGTSGETQYF

d_gene: NA
v_gene: TRBV4-3
j_gene: TRBJ2-3
abundance: NA
CDR3nt: TGCGCCAGCAGCCAAGACACAGGCACAGATACGCAGTATTTT
CDR3aa: CASSQDTGTDTQYF

d_gene: NA
v_gene: TRBV28
j_gene: TRBJ1-3
abundance: many
CDR3nt: TGTGCCAGCCCAGACGCGGGGGGAAACACCATATATTTT
CDR3aa: CASPDAGGNTIYF

d_gene: NA
v_gene: TRBV19
j_gene: TRBJ1-1
abundance: NA
CDR3nt: TGTGCCAGTAGTATAAAATCGGTGGGCACTGAAGCTTTCTTT
CDR3aa: CASSIKSVGTEAFF

d_gene: NA
v_gene: TRBV7-2
j_gene: TRBJ2-3
abundance: NA
CDR3nt: TGTGCCAGCAGCCCGCTAAATACGCAGTATTTT
CDR3aa: CASSPLNTQYF

d_gene: NA
v_gene: TRBV10-2
j_gene: TRBJ2-5
abundance: few
CDR3nt: TGCGCCAGCAGTGAGTCGCTAGGACTAAAAGAGACCCAGTACTTC
CDR3aa: CASSESLGLKETQYF

d_gene: TRBD1
v_gene: TRBV10-3
j_gene: TRBJ1-1
abundance: few
CDR3nt: TGTGCCATCAGTGGCCTGAGGACAGGGCACACTGAAGCTTTCTTT
CDR3aa: CAISGLRTGHTEAFF

d_gene: TRBD2
v_gene: TRBV9
j_gene: TRBJ2-3
abundance: NA
CDR3nt: TGTGCCAGCAACCAGCGGGAGATCTTTCGGGGCACAGATACGCAGTATTTT
CDR3aa: CASNQREIFRGTDTQYF

d_gene: NA
v_gene: TRBV11-2
j_gene: TRBJ1-1
abundance: NA
CDR3nt: TGTGCCAGCAGCTTAGGTTCGGGGGGCGTTAACACTGAAGCTTTCTTT
CDR3aa: CASSLGSGGVNTEAFF

d_gene: NA
v_gene: TRBV2
j_gene: TRBJ1-4
abundance: few
CDR3nt: TGTGCCAGCAGTACAGGGTCTGAAAAACTGTTTTTT
CDR3aa: CASSTGSEKLFF

d_gene: TRBD2
v_gene: TRBV7-9
j_gene: TRBJ2-1
abundance: NA
CDR3nt: TGTGCCAGCAGCCCCACAGGACTAGCGGGAGCAACCTACAATGAGCAGTTCTTC
CDR3aa: CASSPTGLAGATYNEQFF

d_gene: NA
v_gene: TRBV11-2
j_gene: TRBJ2-1
abundance: few
CDR3nt: TGTGCCAGCAGCATTGCAGCTACGCAGATCAATGAGCAGTTCTTC
CDR3aa: CASSIAATQINEQFF

d_gene: NA
v_gene: TRBV2
j_gene: TRBJ2-3
abundance: NA
CDR3nt: TGTGCCAGCACAGGACTCACCACAGATACGCAGTATTTT
CDR3aa: CASTGLTTDTQYF

d_gene: NA
v_gene: TRBV6-6
j_gene: TRBJ2-3
abundance: NA
CDR3nt: TGTGCCAGCGGAATGGGGACTCCCACAGATACGCAGTATTTT
CDR3aa: CASGMGTPTDTQYF

d_gene: NA
v_gene: TRBV4-3
j_gene: TRBJ2-1
abundance: few
CDR3nt: TGCGCCAGCAGCCAAGAAGGGTGGTCTAATGAGCAGTTCTTC
CDR3aa: CASSQEGWSNEQFF

d_gene: TRBD1
v_gene: TRBV7-9
j_gene: TRBJ2-3
abundance: many
CDR3nt: TGTGCCAGCAGCCCTCAGGGACAGAATACGCAGTATTTT
CDR3aa: CASSPQGQNTQYF

d_gene: TRBD2
v_gene: TRBV4-1
j_gene: TRBJ2-1
abundance: few
CDR3nt: TGCGCCAGCAGCCAACATCCGAGGGGAGGGATCGATGAGCAGTTCTTC
CDR3aa: CASSQHPRGGIDEQFF

d_gene: NA
v_gene: TRBV19
j_gene: TRBJ2-5
abundance: NA
CDR3nt: TGTGCCAGTAGTTCCTCGAGTAAGACCCAGTACTTC
CDR3aa: CASSSSSKTQYF

d_gene: NA
v_gene: TRBV9
j_gene: TRBJ2-3
abundance: NA
CDR3nt: TGTGCCAGCAGCGCGGGACTCCGGACAGATACGCAGTATTTT
CDR3aa: CASSAGLRTDTQYF

d_gene: NA
v_gene: TRBV7-3
j_gene: TRBJ2-3
abundance: NA
CDR3nt: TGTGCCAGCGCGGAACAGGGTACCACAGATACGCAGTATTTT
CDR3aa: CASAEQGTTDTQYF

d_gene: NA
v_gene: TRBV29-1
j_gene: TRBJ1-1
abundance: few
CDR3nt: TGCAGCGGTGGGGCGGGCCGGGGGAACACTGAAGCTTTCTTT
CDR3aa: CSGGAGRGNTEAFF